The rows below give T cell receptor beta chains drawn from one sample of a study of T-cell memory formation after mild COVID-19. From the 5' RACE reads, TCRdb called clonotypes with MiXCR, one entry per CDR3 protein. The table has 430,000 or so distinct CDR3 sequences, roughly 25% seen once. The specimen was PBMCs or a T cell subset sorted from them (not recorded which). These receptors were collected from an adult woman who had mild COVID-19 (a few samples of this study predate the infection). Cell type and time point are not known. The CDR3 runs from the conserved cysteine through the conserved F or W. Fields, in order: CDR3 protein, V gene, CDR3 length, J gene.

CDR3: CASSLETGLAGGRFTDTQYF; V: TRBV4-2; length: 20; J: TRBJ2-3
CDR3: CASSQEVASPRAYEQYF; V: TRBV4-2; length: 17; J: TRBJ2-7
CDR3: CASSTSGLSYEQYF; V: TRBV6-2/TRBV6-3; length: 14; J: TRBJ2-7
CDR3: CASSQGLAGSAEQFF; V: TRBV3-1; length: 15; J: TRBJ2-1
CDR3: CASSLEGTTDPYEQYF; V: TRBV5-1; length: 16; J: TRBJ2-7
CDR3: CASSPGLAERGIQYF; V: TRBV6-5; length: 15; J: TRBJ2-4
CDR3: CASGNMETDPGELFF; V: TRBV7-3; length: 15; J: TRBJ2-2
CDR3: CSVRGAPETTGELFF; V: TRBV29-1; length: 15; J: TRBJ2-2
CDR3: CASSNRDTGYSPEF; V: TRBV12-3/TRBV12-4; length: 14; J: TRBJ1-6
CDR3: CASSLIGRARSSTDTQYF; V: TRBV7-2; length: 18; J: TRBJ2-3
CDR3: CASSLRGRAGNYGYTF; V: TRBV5-6; length: 16; J: TRBJ1-2
CDR3: CASSIGQGEEQYF; V: TRBV12-3/TRBV12-4; length: 13; J: TRBJ2-7
CDR3: CASTQGQVYNSPLHF; V: TRBV19; length: 15; J: TRBJ1-6
CDR3: CASSLYWGGLDTQYF; V: TRBV3-1; length: 15; J: TRBJ2-3
CDR3: CASSPRGTANTGELFF; V: TRBV7-7; length: 16; J: TRBJ2-2
CDR3: CATSDPVWASVYEQYF; V: TRBV24-1; length: 16; J: TRBJ2-7
CDR3: CASSLAGQGSAYEQYF; V: TRBV5-1; length: 16; J: TRBJ2-7
CDR3: CAIQASSGQETQYF; V: TRBV10-3; length: 14; J: TRBJ2-5
CDR3: CASSITGSYNEQFF; V: TRBV11-2; length: 14; J: TRBJ2-1
CDR3: CASSLEGFSGSVLMETQYF; V: TRBV5-1; length: 19; J: TRBJ2-5
CDR3: CASSWGGGLETQYF; V: TRBV27; length: 14; J: TRBJ2-5
CDR3: CASSPRTGLNEKLFF; V: TRBV7-8; length: 15; J: TRBJ1-4
CDR3: CSARNRQGAYGYTF; V: TRBV20-1; length: 14; J: TRBJ1-2
CDR3: CASSLRPGDYGYTF; V: TRBV7-3; length: 14; J: TRBJ1-2
CDR3: CASSQGSGLHNEQLF; V: TRBV4-2; length: 15; J: TRBJ2-1
CDR3: CASSLERFGVGTEAFF; V: TRBV7-8; length: 16; J: TRBJ1-1
CDR3: CASSFSRGGNTEAFF; V: TRBV7-2; length: 15; J: TRBJ1-1
CDR3: CASSQGASGGRELFF; V: TRBV3-1; length: 15; J: TRBJ2-2
CDR3: CSASATRGFTGELFF; V: TRBV20-1; length: 15; J: TRBJ2-2
CDR3: CASSSWEVSSTDTQYF; V: TRBV5-1; length: 16; J: TRBJ2-3
CDR3: CASSGRGGRGQPQHF; V: TRBV9; length: 15; J: TRBJ1-5
CDR3: CASSFFGMNTEDTQYF; V: TRBV7-6; length: 16; J: TRBJ2-3
CDR3: CILGSVQYF; V: TRBV29-1; length: 9; J: TRBJ2-7
CDR3: CASRSDKPSNQPQHF; V: TRBV6-2/TRBV6-3; length: 15; J: TRBJ1-5
CDR3: CASSVSGSAYEQYF; V: TRBV9; length: 14; J: TRBJ2-7
CDR3: CSVARQGGNYNEQFF; V: TRBV29-1; length: 15; J: TRBJ2-1
CDR3: CASSFYPLGANVLTF; V: TRBV27; length: 15; J: TRBJ2-6
CDR3: CASSLVPGRGRNTEAFF; V: TRBV5-1; length: 17; J: TRBJ1-1
CDR3: CSASYHSGRASKETQYF; V: TRBV20-1; length: 17; J: TRBJ2-5
CDR3: CASSWYSGGGSTDTQYF; V: TRBV6-6; length: 17; J: TRBJ2-3
CDR3: CASSYDWRGAKNIQYF; V: TRBV7-8; length: 16; J: TRBJ2-4
CDR3: CASSLSAQSTDTQYF; V: TRBV27; length: 15; J: TRBJ2-3
CDR3: CSAGDRENQPQHF; V: TRBV29-1; length: 13; J: TRBJ1-5
CDR3: CASSLGYAGTDTQYF; V: TRBV12-3/TRBV12-4; length: 15; J: TRBJ2-3
CDR3: CSARQGGSYEQYF; V: TRBV20-1; length: 13; J: TRBJ2-7